This paragraph covers one T cell receptor beta chain sequence. Antigen: not known. CDR1 is LGHNT and CDR2 is FRNRAP in the germline V gene. Trimming cost V 5 bases and J 8 bases; bases outside gene matches: 3. There are 14 residues in the CDR3. These data come from a study of cytomegalovirus exposure and HLA in healthy donors. Overall study findings and caveats: According to a subsequent analysis, TCR clusters from the first cohort were inclined to appear together in the 120 or so validation repertoires. There were a few CMV-associated chains whose specificity for CMV antigens was confirmed in vitro. There were some public TCRs occurring in many donors, but most TCR sequences were rare. According to the study, roughly 180 TCR beta chains were cytomegalovirus-associated.

Method: immunoSEQ multiplex PCR; TCRdb's copy keeps in-frame clones and lacks some. The sample consists of roughly 350,000 clones, 86% of them appearing once. Sequenced: PBMCs. The source is a woman between 18 and 30 years old in good health and CMV-seronegative. The chain couples TRBV12-5 to TRBJ2-1; TRBD2 matches at 13 bases. CDR3 amino acids: CASGLGLAGDEQFF. The CDR3 nucleotides read TGTGCTAGTGGTCTAGGACTAGCGGGAGATGAGCAGTTCTTC.